These T cell receptor beta chains were read from a single sample in a study of sequential checkpoint blockade in melanoma. Sequencing was performed with immunoSEQ multiplex PCR; in TCRdb, only in-frame clones are kept and a portion is missing. This table holds fewer than 45,000 clones, roughly 90% found once. The specimen comprised CD8+ T cells sorted from blood (inferred from file names), sampled from a patient given nivolumab and ipilimumab in sequence. These receptors were obtained from a human donor with melanoma. Both conserved end residues are trimmed from each CDR3. Fields, in order: V gene, J gene, D gene, CDR3 protein. The D gene is left open where the match is weak.

V gene: TRBV27; J gene: TRBJ2-1; D gene: TRBD1; CDR3 protein: ASQGVLEQF
V gene: TRBV6-6; J gene: TRBJ2-1; D gene: TRBD2; CDR3 protein: ASSYTGTSLI
V gene: TRBV9; J gene: TRBJ2-1; D gene: TRBD1; CDR3 protein: ASSVLWDRSWNEQF
V gene: TRBV28; J gene: TRBJ2-5; D gene: NA; CDR3 protein: ASSLSGRAETQY
V gene: TRBV6-6; J gene: TRBJ1-1; D gene: NA; CDR3 protein: ASLVRRSEAF
V gene: TRBV7-6; J gene: TRBJ2-5; D gene: NA; CDR3 protein: ASSRDRTETQY
V gene: TRBV9; J gene: TRBJ2-1; D gene: NA; CDR3 protein: ASSALVGGAYNEQF
V gene: TRBV6-5; J gene: TRBJ1-5; D gene: TRBD1; CDR3 protein: ASRQGFNQPQH
V gene: TRBV9; J gene: TRBJ1-2; D gene: TRBD1; CDR3 protein: ASSVGPTGQGIGYT
V gene: TRBV6-6; J gene: TRBJ1-2; D gene: TRBD1; CDR3 protein: ASSYPGQVEGYT
V gene: TRBV7-2; J gene: TRBJ1-2; D gene: TRBD1; CDR3 protein: ASSRGQIYGYT
V gene: TRBV2; J gene: TRBJ1-5; D gene: NA; CDR3 protein: ASSESTSSNQPQH
V gene: TRBV27; J gene: TRBJ1-3; D gene: TRBD1; CDR3 protein: ASSPNRGAGNTIY
V gene: TRBV2; J gene: TRBJ1-4; D gene: NA; CDR3 protein: ASSGSSEVGKLF
V gene: TRBV19; J gene: TRBJ2-2; D gene: TRBD2; CDR3 protein: ASSTYRDYDTGELF
V gene: TRBV7-8; J gene: TRBJ2-7; D gene: TRBD2; CDR3 protein: ASSSGLAYPSGYEQY
V gene: TRBV7-9; J gene: TRBJ1-5; D gene: TRBD1; CDR3 protein: ASATGESQPQH
V gene: TRBV9; J gene: TRBJ1-1; D gene: TRBD1; CDR3 protein: ASSVGSGQGNTEAF
V gene: TRBV5-6; J gene: TRBJ1-2; D gene: TRBD1; CDR3 protein: ASSFQGAVGYT
V gene: TRBV10-2; J gene: TRBJ1-1; D gene: NA; CDR3 protein: ASSVRLTMNTEAF
V gene: TRBV19; J gene: TRBJ2-7; D gene: TRBD2; CDR3 protein: ASSIFSGGTPGEQY
V gene: TRBV7-9; J gene: TRBJ2-2; D gene: NA; CDR3 protein: APHRVNTGELF
V gene: TRBV5-4; J gene: TRBJ2-1; D gene: TRBD2; CDR3 protein: ASSSLAGGTYEQF
V gene: TRBV7-2; J gene: TRBJ2-7; D gene: TRBD1; CDR3 protein: ASRAPGQGSNEQY
V gene: TRBV9; J gene: TRBJ2-1; D gene: NA; CDR3 protein: ASTPIGSSYNEQF
V gene: TRBV4-1; J gene: TRBJ2-7; D gene: TRBD1; CDR3 protein: ASSYHSGTVEQY
V gene: TRBV21-1; J gene: TRBJ2-1; D gene: NA; CDR3 protein: ASSKETSAQGEQF
V gene: TRBV27; J gene: TRBJ2-3; D gene: TRBD2; CDR3 protein: ASTWGGLTDTQY
V gene: TRBV6-6; J gene: TRBJ1-1; D gene: NA; CDR3 protein: AIPAVATVTEAF
V gene: TRBV9; J gene: TRBJ1-2; D gene: NA; CDR3 protein: ASSPLGANYGYT
V gene: TRBV5-5; J gene: TRBJ1-1; D gene: TRBD1; CDR3 protein: ASSFTGVDDEAF
V gene: TRBV15; J gene: TRBJ1-4; D gene: TRBD1; CDR3 protein: ATSTLTGGGEKLF